This record covers a single TCR beta chain. Its target is not known. This sample is part of a study of shared clonotypes between healthy human individuals. Trimming cost V 5 bases and J 0 bases, with 14 bases left between them. Looked up from germline, CDR1 is SNHLY and CDR2 is FYNNEI. This CDR3 is built from 15 residues. Naive CD8 cells comprised CD45RO-negative, CCR7-positively selected cells, excluding terminally differentiated effector memory CD45RA+ cells. In replicate PCRs of sorted subsets, roughly 200 ng DNA, approximately 32,000 T cell genomes, was used. Profiling relied on immunoSEQ multiplex PCR, and the TCRdb table lists in-frame clones only, not all of them. The sample has 700,000 to 950,000 clones, about 96% seen once. Findings and limits, study-wide: Memory subsets generally showed lower estimated richness than naive subsets.

This TCR was sampled from a young man in good health. V gene TRBV2 combines with J gene TRBJ2-7; D gene uncertain. Sequenced: naive CD8+ T cells sorted from blood. The CDR3 here is CASSPLGPSSYEQYF. For the CDR3, the DNA is TGTGCCAGCAGTCCCCTCGGACCAAGCTCCTACGAGCAGTACTTC.